The clone carrying this TCR beta chain was observed a single time. These data come from a study of T cell changes during pregnancy in multiple sclerosis. Measured with immunoSEQ multiplex PCR; TCRdb has only the in-frame clones, and not every one. This sample has some 100,000 clones; 85% to 95% occur once, and the top ten carry approximately 1%. Germline values: CDR1 SQVTM, CDR2 ANQGSEA. There are 12 residues in the CDR3. Between the trimmed V and J ends, which lost 0 bases and 4 bases, there was a span of 4 bases. The receptor's source is a female donor with multiple sclerosis, enrolled in a pregnancy study. The chain recombines TRBV29-1 with TRBJ1-3; D is undetermined. The material sequenced was peripheral blood, taken before pregnancy. The DNA of the CDR3 is TGCAGCGTTGAAGATCTGGGAAACACCATATATTTT. It yields the protein CSVEDLGNTIYF.